This T cell receptor beta chain was captured by sequencing in a study of blood T cell repertoires in COVID-19. Measured with immunoSEQ multiplex PCR; TCRdb has only the in-frame clones, and not every one. The sample holds about 190,000 clones, roughly 90% seen once. The CDR3 spans 15 residues. Trimming took off 2 bases at V and 5 bases at J, with 16 bases between the two ends. Germline V gives CDR1 ENHRY, CDR2 SYGVKD. The TCR sequence derives from a man aged 35 to 55 with acute or convalescent COVID-19. V usage is TRBV10-3 and J usage is TRBJ2-7, with D tentatively TRBD1 (7 bases). Sequencing was done on a sample of peripheral blood. The CDR3 DNA sequence: TGTGCCATCAGTGAGAAGGGGGCAGGGAGGCACGAGCAGTACTTC. Translating it yields CAISEKGAGRHEQYF.